The entry that follows covers one T cell receptor (beta chain) sequence. Controls were age- and sex-matched healthy donors. With random hexamers, roughly 0.45 to 1 ug RNA was reverse transcribed. The TCR beta CDR3 was amplified by immunoSEQ multiplex PCR across 54 Vbeta, 13 Jbeta. TCRdb re-analysed the immunoSEQ multiplex PCR reads in MiXCR, keeping a single row per CDR3 protein. The sample has about 210,000 distinct CDR3 sequences, approximately 93% seen once. This sample was included in a study of CD8 T cells in Susac syndrome. Per germline, CDR1 SQVTM and CDR2 ANQGSEA. Deletions cut 3 bases from V and 9 bases from J, with 16 bases between. The CDR3 totals 13 residues.

Sequencing was performed on CD4+ T cells from PBMCs. This TCR was sampled from a human donor in good health. The chain combines TRBV29-1 with TRBJ2-3; D assignment may be TRBD1 or TRBD2 (5 bases each). This chain's CDR3 is CSVDGLAEGTQYF. The CDR3 nucleotides read TGCAGCGTTGATGGGCTAGCAGAGGGGACGCAGTATTTT.